These 32 T cell receptor beta chains originate from one sample sequenced in a study of Graves' ophthalmopathy and Graves' hyperthyroidism. Transcripts of RNA were the source for amplifying TCR beta CDR3 regions. Second-round multiplex PCR came after a first-round RT-PCR that employed HTBI primers. TCRdb called the multiplex PCR reads again in MiXCR, with one record for every CDR3 protein. This table has 200,000 to 300,000 distinct CDR3 sequences, approximately 42% appearing once. The sequenced sample was peripheral blood. These receptors were collected from an adult man with Graves' ophthalmopathy.

The chain is built from TRBV6-1 and TRBJ1-6; a weak D match, TRBD1 (5 bases). V was cut by 4 bases and J by 7 bases, with 11 bases left in between. The length of the CDR3 is 14 residues. Germline CDR1 MNHNS, CDR2 SASEGT. The CDR3 nucleotides are TGTGCCAGCAGTGCCGGGGGATGGAATTCACCCCTCCACTTT. Protein: CASSAGGWNSPLHF.

The chain links TRBV10-3 to TRBJ1-3; the match to TRBD1 covers 7 bases. V was clipped by 10 bases and J by 4 bases; unmatched bases: 10. Per germline, CDR1 ENHRY and CDR2 SYGVKD. CDR3 length equals 14 residues. CDR3 nucleotide sequence: TGTGCCAGCAGAAACCACAGGGGAGGAAACACCATATATTTT. This encodes CASRNHRGGNTIYF.

Concerning this clonotype itself: The junction and the germline gene differ at one end; a read error may be behind it. This chain connects TRBV10-3 to TRBJ1-5; D remains unclear. The V gene's germline CDR1 is ENHRY and CDR2 SYGVKD. This CDR3 spans 14 amino acids. In DNA, the CDR3 is TGTGCCAGCAGTCGCACGGTCCTTATCGGGCCCCAGCATTTT. It yields the protein CASSRTVLIGPQHF.

The rearrangement uses TRBV12-3 or TRBV12-4 and TRBJ1-6, with 8 positions matching TRBD1. J was trimmed by 8 bases and V by 8 bases; bases with no gene match: 8. This CDR3 region has 14 residues. The CDR3 nucleotides are TGTGCCAGCGGGCCGACAGGGGTAGATTCACCCCTCCACTTT. The encoded protein is CASGPTGVDSPLHF.

Only one count was recorded for this clonotype. The chain uses TRBV6-1 and TRBJ1-3; D remains unclear. Germline V CDR1 and CDR2: MNHNS, SASEGT. The V and J ends lost 4 bases and 1 base respectively, with 11 bases between them. The CDR3 covers 15 residues. The CDR3 protein is CASSVTEFSGNTIYF. The CDR3 nucleotides read TGTGCCAGCAGTGTAACGGAGTTTTCTGGAAACACCATATATTTT.

A few counts support this clonotype. The chain carries TRBV12-3 or TRBV12-4 and TRBJ1-1, with D possibly being TRBD1 (6 bases). This CDR3 has 13 amino acids. Trimming pared 7 bases from V and 5 bases from J, leaving 14 bases between. CDR3 sequence: CASTPDQGTEAFF. CDR3 bases: TGTGCCAGCACCCCGGACCAGGGGACTGAAGCTTTCTTT.

This clonotype turned up a few times. The chain uses TRBV5-4 and TRBJ2-7; TRBD2 matches at 9 bases. Per the germline V gene, CDR1 is SGHNT and CDR2 is YYREEE (reference sequence). The junction had 2 bases not matched to a gene; V was cut back by 0 bases and J by 4 bases. The CDR3 totals 14 residues. The CDR3 DNA sequence: TGTGCCAGCAGCTTGGGTAGCGGGAGTTACGAGCAGTACTTC. Protein sequence: CASSLGSGSYEQYF.

This clonotype came up once. The V call is TRBV20-1, the J call TRBJ1-1, with D perhaps matching TRBD1 (6 bases). This CDR3 comprises 16 residues. CDR1 and CDR2 (germline): DFQATT, SNEGSKA (reference sequence). V lost 2 bases and J 0 bases, leaving 16 bases between the germline ends. This CDR3 reads CSARRTGSPMNTEAFF. The CDR3 region has the DNA TGCAGTGCTAGACGCACAGGGAGCCCCATGAACACTGAAGCTTTCTTT.

This clonotype came up a few times. The chain is built from TRBV12-3 or TRBV12-4 and TRBJ1-5; D possibly corresponds to TRBD1 (5 bases). CDR3 length: 13 residues. V dropped 3 bases and J dropped 6 bases, with 9 bases sitting between them. The chain's CDR3 is CASSLGVSQPQHF. CDR3 sequence (DNA): TGTGCCAGCAGTTTGGGGGTTAGTCAGCCCCAGCATTTT.

This chain connects TRBV7-3 to TRBJ1-2; the match to TRBD1 covers 8 bases. J lost 6 bases, V lost 5 bases, and 2 bases had no gene match. The CDR3 sequence is 12 residues long. The germline CDR1 and CDR2 sequences are SGHTA and FQGTGA. CDR3 sequence reads: CASSLDRDGYTF. In DNA, the CDR3 is TGTGCCAGCAGCCTGGACAGGGATGGCTACACCTTC.

CDR3 bases: TGTGCCAGCAGCGTAGGAGGGGGTGAGCAGTACTTC. Translating gives CASSVGGGEQYF. The chain carries TRBV9 and TRBJ2-7; the D gene is possibly TRBD1 (6 bases). This CDR3 contains 12 residues. Germline V gene sequence: CDR1 SGDLS, CDR2 YYNGEE. V was cut by 0 bases and J by 7 bases, with 8 bases left in between.

The chain recombines TRBV2 with TRBJ1-5; D is uncertain. The CDR3 is 16 residues long. CDR1 is SNHLY, CDR2 FYNNEI, per germline. Trimming removed 2 bases from V and 1 base from J, with 12 bases in between. CDR3 DNA: TGTGCCAGCAGTGAATTGGGGAGGGCAAGCAATCAGCCCCAGCATTTT. It encodes CASSELGRASNQPQHF.

The chain combines TRBV7-9 with TRBJ2-5; D is ambiguous. The germline V gene encodes CDR1 SEHNR and CDR2 FQNEAQ (reference sequence). This CDR3 region has 13 residues. V was trimmed by 3 bases and J by 4 bases, leaving 9 bases between them. The CDR3 sequence is CASSLKRRETQYF. For the CDR3, the DNA is TGTGCCAGCAGCTTGAAAAGGAGAGAGACCCAGTACTTC.

This clonotype was seen a single time. This chain connects TRBV12-5 to TRBJ1-1; 7 positions agree with TRBD1. The CDR3 runs 14 residues. The germline gives CDR1 LGHNT, CDR2 FRNRAP. CDR3 protein: CASSLDRVSTEAFF. In DNA form, the CDR3 reads TGTGCCAGCAGCCTCGACAGGGTGAGCACTGAAGCTTTCTTT.

This chain uses TRBV7-2 with TRBJ1-2; D is perhaps TRBD1 (5 bases). From germline, CDR1 is SGHTA and CDR2 FQGNSA. This CDR3 has 14 residues. The V end was cut by 5 bases, the J end by 4 bases, with 14 bases between. The CDR3 sequence: CASSSRVYGYGYTF. The CDR3 DNA follows: TGTGCCAGCAGCAGCAGGGTTTACGGCTATGGCTACACCTTC. Full variable domain (missing parts from reference TRBV7-2 and TRBJ1-2): GAGVSQSPSNKVTEKGKDVELRCDPISGHTALYWYRQSLGQGLEFLIYFQGNSAPDKSGLPSDRFSAERTGGSVSTLTIQRTQQEDSAVYLCASSSRVYGYGYTFGSGTRLTVV.

This clonotype was counted a few times. The V and J genes are TRBV7-8 and TRBJ2-7; D is possibly TRBD1 (6 bases). This CDR3 has 14 residues. Germline assignment: CDR1 SGHVS and CDR2 FQNEAQ. Trimming shortened V by 5 bases and J by 0 bases, and 11 bases separated the two germline ends. CDR3 loop: CASSPLGHSYEQYF. The DNA for the CDR3 is TGTGCCAGCAGCCCCCTGGGACACTCCTACGAGCAGTACTTC.

There are a few counts of this clonotype. The V call is TRBV6-5, the J call TRBJ1-2; D ambiguous. CDR1 is MNHEY and CDR2 is SVGAGI in the germline V gene. The CDR3 extends over 13 amino acids. With 2 bases removed from V and 4 bases from J, the gap between germline ends came to 8 bases. CDR3 sequence: CASSYGEFYGYTF. Written as DNA, the CDR3 is TGTGCCAGCAGTTACGGGGAATTCTATGGCTACACCTTC.

The chain recombines TRBV15 with TRBJ2-2; possibly TRBD1 for D (5 bases). Germline V gene data show CDR1 as LNHNV and CDR2 as YYDKDF (reference sequence). The V end was cut by 0 bases, the J end by 6 bases, with 8 bases between. The CDR3 contains 14 residues. In nucleotides, the CDR3 is TGTGCCACCAGCAGAGATAGCAGGGCCGGGGAGCTGTTTTTT. Amino acids: CATSRDSRAGELFF.

This chain joins TRBV9 and TRBJ2-2; 13 bases align to TRBD2. Germline V gene data show CDR1 as SGDLS and CDR2 as YYNGEE. This CDR3 spans 16 amino acids. V lost 3 bases to trimming and J lost 3 bases; unmatched junction nucleotides: 2. The CDR3 protein is CASSELAGGDTGELFF. CDR3 nucleotide sequence: TGTGCCAGCAGCGAACTAGCGGGAGGGGACACCGGGGAGCTGTTTTTT.

The V and J genes are TRBV30 and TRBJ2-7; weak D call: TRBD2 (6 bases). V was clipped by 4 bases and J by 6 bases, with 19 bases between them. The CDR3 has 14 residues. CDR1 and CDR2 (germline): GTSNPN, SVGIG (reference sequence). The DNA of the CDR3 is TGTGCCTGGAAACGTGGCGGGGTAATCGGCGAGCAGTACTTC. Protein product: CAWKRGGVIGEQYF. Looking up the rest from reference TRBV30 and TRBJ2-7 gives the full variable domain: SQTIHQWPATLVQPVGSPLSLECTVEGTSNPNLYWYRQAAGRGLQLLFYSVGIGQISSEVPQNLSASRPQDRQFILSSKKLLLSDSGFYLCAWKRGGVIGEQYFGPGTRLTVT.

This chain links TRBV19 with TRBJ2-6, with D perhaps matching TRBD1 (5 bases). CDR3 size: 20 residues. The V end was cut by 3 bases, the J end by 0 bases, with 21 bases between. Germline lookup yields CDR1 LNHDA and CDR2 SQIVND (reference sequence). CDR3 loop: CASSIPSQGFQPSGANVLTF. CDR3 nucleotide sequence: TGTGCCAGTAGTATCCCCTCCCAGGGCTTCCAACCCTCTGGGGCCAACGTCCTGACTTTC.

This clonotype was found many times. The rearrangement joins TRBV7-8 to TRBJ1-1; D ambiguous. Germline values: CDR1 SGHVS, CDR2 FQNEAQ. This CDR3 comprises 14 residues. The V and J ends lost 5 bases and 5 bases respectively, with 15 bases between them. The DNA for the CDR3 is TGTGCCAGCAGCGCCCAGGACGGCAGGACTGAAGCTTTCTTT. Translation: CASSAQDGRTEAFF.

As regards this clonotype: Since a much larger clone is just one base distant, this may be a read error. The J gene is TRBJ1-4, the V gene TRBV7-9; D gene uncertain. V was cut by 5 bases and J by 4 bases, with 17 bases left in between. The CDR3 is 16 residues long. In germline, CDR1 is SEHNR, CDR2 FQNEAQ (reference sequence). The CDR3 DNA reads as TGTGCCAGCAGCCCCCCCGACCAAATCGATAATGAAAAACTGTTTTTT. It translates to CASSPPDQIDNEKLFF.

The chain combines TRBV9 with TRBJ1-2; TRBD1 might be the D (6 bases). With 0 bases removed from V and 4 bases from J, the gap between germline ends came to 16 bases. CDR1 is SGDLS, CDR2 YYNGEE, per germline. CDR3 length: 16 residues. In nucleotides, the CDR3 is TGTGCCAGCAGCGTAGCGTCGGGGGGGCTGGGCTATGGCTACACCTTC. Its protein is CASSVASGGLGYGYTF.

A note on this clonotype: The junction departs from the called germline gene at one end, perhaps through a read error. The chain employs TRBV7-2 and TRBJ2-7; D is perhaps TRBD1 or TRBD2 (5 bases each). This CDR3 comprises 17 residues. Germline lookup yields CDR1 SGHTA and CDR2 FQGNSA. Written as DNA, the CDR3 is TGCGCCAGCAGCCTCCACTGGGGCGGGCCCAGCTCCTACGAGCAGTACTTC. This codes for CASSLHWGGPSSYEQYF. Combining the CDR3 with reference TRBV7-2 and TRBJ2-7 gives the whole variable domain GAGVSQSPSNKVTEKGKDVELRCDPISGHTALYWYRQSLGQGLEFLIYFQGNSAPDKSGLPSDRFSAERTGGSVSTLTIQRTQQEDSAVYLCASSLHWGGPSSYEQYFGPGTRLTVT.

The sample holds a few counts of this clonotype. The J gene is TRBJ2-5, the V gene TRBV4-2; TRBD2 aligns across 9 bases. V was clipped by 0 bases and J by 1 base; unmatched bases: 9. Germline V CDR1 and CDR2: LGHNA, YNFKEQ. This CDR3 is built from 18 residues. In nucleotides, the CDR3 is TGTGCCAGCAGCCAAGATCCAGCGACTAGCGGAGGCCAAGAGACCCAGTACTTC. This encodes CASSQDPATSGGQETQYF.

The gene calls are TRBV9 and TRBJ1-1, with TRBD1 as a possible D gene (5 bases). This CDR3 has 14 amino acids. V dropped 0 bases and J dropped 4 bases, with 10 bases sitting between them. CDR1 SGDLS and CDR2 YYNGEE come from the germline V gene. In DNA form, the CDR3 reads TGTGCCAGCAGCGTAGGAGGGGTACTCACTGAAGCTTTCTTT. Protein: CASSVGGVLTEAFF.

The genes are TRBV30 and TRBJ1-6, with 7 bases identical to TRBD1. Germline-derived CDR1 and CDR2 are GTSNPN and SVGIG (reference sequence). Losses at the gene ends were 2 bases for V and 16 bases for J; bases not matched to a gene: 14. This CDR3 is 14 amino acids long. The CDR3 is CAWSTLNQGERLHF. The CDR3 DNA sequence: TGTGCCTGGAGTACTCTCAACCAGGGGGAGCGGCTCCACTTT.

V is TRBV24-1 and J is TRBJ1-3; 8 bases are shared with TRBD1. The germline V gene encodes CDR1 KGHDR and CDR2 SFDVKD. This CDR3 has 16 amino acids. Unmatched junction bases numbered 6, after V lost 4 bases and J lost 2 bases. The CDR3 spells CATSDARTGTGNTIYF. The CDR3 DNA follows: TGTGCCACCAGTGACGCCCGGACAGGGACTGGAAACACCATATATTTT.

This clonotype was recorded many times. This chain connects TRBV19 to TRBJ1-5; D remains ambiguous. This CDR3 region has 14 residues. The V gene's germline CDR1 is LNHDA and CDR2 SQIVND (reference sequence). V was clipped by 1 base and J by 4 bases, with 8 bases between them. CDR3 nucleotides: TGTGCCAGTAGTATAGTGCAGTCGAATCAGCCCCAGCATTTT. The encoded protein is CASSIVQSNQPQHF. The variable domain in full, completed from reference TRBV19 and TRBJ1-5, reads DGGITQSPKYLFRKEGQNVTLSCEQNLNHDAMYWYRQDPGQGLRLIYYSQIVNDFQKGDIAEGYSVSREKKESFPLTVTSAQKNPTAFYLCASSIVQSNQPQHFGDGTRLSIL.

Points on this clonotype: Since a much larger clone is just one base distant, this may be a read error. The chain has TRBV24-1 and TRBJ1-2; D may be TRBD1 (5 bases). The germline V and J ends were trimmed by 3 bases and 4 bases, with 14 bases remaining between them. Germline assignment: CDR1 KGHDR and CDR2 SFDVKD. This CDR3 spans 15 amino acids. The CDR3 sequence is CATSDRGSGAYGYTF. CDR3 nucleotides: TGTGCCACCAGTGATAGGGGCAGTGGGGCCTATGGCTACACCTTC.

This clonotype has a handful of counts. In DNA form, the CDR3 reads TGCAGTGCTAGCCCGGGACTAGCGTACGAGCAGTACTTC. It is translated as CSASPGLAYEQYF. The V gene is TRBV20-1, the J gene TRBJ2-7; 10 bases match TRBD2. V lost 3 bases and J lost 4; bases outside the gene matches: 3. Germline CDR1 reads DFQATT; CDR2 reads SNEGSKA (reference sequence). The CDR3 contains 13 residues.